Detailed here is one TCR beta chain. As yet, its antigen is unknown. Germline CDR1 DFQATT, CDR2 SNEGSKA (reference sequence). The ends were cut back, 3 bases at V and 10 bases at J, with 13 bases in the middle. The CDR3 is made up of 12 amino acids. The data originate from a study of T cell responses to AZD1222 COVID-19 vaccine. Findings and limits, study-wide: Along spike, vaccine-associated CD4 TCRs were found throughout, with dominance at 160-218 and 743-854. Of the AZD1222 recipients, only 5 to 7 were seropositive at baseline.

The data were produced by immunoSEQ multiplex PCR, yet TCRdb's version contains in-frame clones alone and is incomplete. The sample lists about 60,000 clones, approximately 83% occurring once. The rearrangement uses TRBV20-1 and TRBJ2-1, with D maybe TRBD2 (5 bases). The clonotype comes from an adult in good health. Sequenced material: peripheral blood, taken on day 0 of AZD1222 vaccination. In nucleotides, the CDR3 is TGCAGTGCTAGTCGCACTAGTCAGGAGCAGTTCTTC. Its translation: CSASRTSQEQFF.